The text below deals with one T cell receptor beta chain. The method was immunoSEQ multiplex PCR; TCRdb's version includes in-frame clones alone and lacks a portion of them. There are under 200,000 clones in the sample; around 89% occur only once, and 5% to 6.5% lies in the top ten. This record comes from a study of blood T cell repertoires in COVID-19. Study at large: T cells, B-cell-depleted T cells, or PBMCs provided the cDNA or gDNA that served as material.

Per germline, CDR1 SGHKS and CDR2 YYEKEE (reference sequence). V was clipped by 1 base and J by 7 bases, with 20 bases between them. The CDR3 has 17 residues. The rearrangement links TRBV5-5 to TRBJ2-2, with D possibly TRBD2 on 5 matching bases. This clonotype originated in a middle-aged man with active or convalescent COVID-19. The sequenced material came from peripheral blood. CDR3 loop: CASSLFLRTSGGGELFF. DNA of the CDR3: TGTGCCAGCAGCTTGTTTTTAAGGACTTCGGGCGGCGGGGAGCTGTTTTTT.